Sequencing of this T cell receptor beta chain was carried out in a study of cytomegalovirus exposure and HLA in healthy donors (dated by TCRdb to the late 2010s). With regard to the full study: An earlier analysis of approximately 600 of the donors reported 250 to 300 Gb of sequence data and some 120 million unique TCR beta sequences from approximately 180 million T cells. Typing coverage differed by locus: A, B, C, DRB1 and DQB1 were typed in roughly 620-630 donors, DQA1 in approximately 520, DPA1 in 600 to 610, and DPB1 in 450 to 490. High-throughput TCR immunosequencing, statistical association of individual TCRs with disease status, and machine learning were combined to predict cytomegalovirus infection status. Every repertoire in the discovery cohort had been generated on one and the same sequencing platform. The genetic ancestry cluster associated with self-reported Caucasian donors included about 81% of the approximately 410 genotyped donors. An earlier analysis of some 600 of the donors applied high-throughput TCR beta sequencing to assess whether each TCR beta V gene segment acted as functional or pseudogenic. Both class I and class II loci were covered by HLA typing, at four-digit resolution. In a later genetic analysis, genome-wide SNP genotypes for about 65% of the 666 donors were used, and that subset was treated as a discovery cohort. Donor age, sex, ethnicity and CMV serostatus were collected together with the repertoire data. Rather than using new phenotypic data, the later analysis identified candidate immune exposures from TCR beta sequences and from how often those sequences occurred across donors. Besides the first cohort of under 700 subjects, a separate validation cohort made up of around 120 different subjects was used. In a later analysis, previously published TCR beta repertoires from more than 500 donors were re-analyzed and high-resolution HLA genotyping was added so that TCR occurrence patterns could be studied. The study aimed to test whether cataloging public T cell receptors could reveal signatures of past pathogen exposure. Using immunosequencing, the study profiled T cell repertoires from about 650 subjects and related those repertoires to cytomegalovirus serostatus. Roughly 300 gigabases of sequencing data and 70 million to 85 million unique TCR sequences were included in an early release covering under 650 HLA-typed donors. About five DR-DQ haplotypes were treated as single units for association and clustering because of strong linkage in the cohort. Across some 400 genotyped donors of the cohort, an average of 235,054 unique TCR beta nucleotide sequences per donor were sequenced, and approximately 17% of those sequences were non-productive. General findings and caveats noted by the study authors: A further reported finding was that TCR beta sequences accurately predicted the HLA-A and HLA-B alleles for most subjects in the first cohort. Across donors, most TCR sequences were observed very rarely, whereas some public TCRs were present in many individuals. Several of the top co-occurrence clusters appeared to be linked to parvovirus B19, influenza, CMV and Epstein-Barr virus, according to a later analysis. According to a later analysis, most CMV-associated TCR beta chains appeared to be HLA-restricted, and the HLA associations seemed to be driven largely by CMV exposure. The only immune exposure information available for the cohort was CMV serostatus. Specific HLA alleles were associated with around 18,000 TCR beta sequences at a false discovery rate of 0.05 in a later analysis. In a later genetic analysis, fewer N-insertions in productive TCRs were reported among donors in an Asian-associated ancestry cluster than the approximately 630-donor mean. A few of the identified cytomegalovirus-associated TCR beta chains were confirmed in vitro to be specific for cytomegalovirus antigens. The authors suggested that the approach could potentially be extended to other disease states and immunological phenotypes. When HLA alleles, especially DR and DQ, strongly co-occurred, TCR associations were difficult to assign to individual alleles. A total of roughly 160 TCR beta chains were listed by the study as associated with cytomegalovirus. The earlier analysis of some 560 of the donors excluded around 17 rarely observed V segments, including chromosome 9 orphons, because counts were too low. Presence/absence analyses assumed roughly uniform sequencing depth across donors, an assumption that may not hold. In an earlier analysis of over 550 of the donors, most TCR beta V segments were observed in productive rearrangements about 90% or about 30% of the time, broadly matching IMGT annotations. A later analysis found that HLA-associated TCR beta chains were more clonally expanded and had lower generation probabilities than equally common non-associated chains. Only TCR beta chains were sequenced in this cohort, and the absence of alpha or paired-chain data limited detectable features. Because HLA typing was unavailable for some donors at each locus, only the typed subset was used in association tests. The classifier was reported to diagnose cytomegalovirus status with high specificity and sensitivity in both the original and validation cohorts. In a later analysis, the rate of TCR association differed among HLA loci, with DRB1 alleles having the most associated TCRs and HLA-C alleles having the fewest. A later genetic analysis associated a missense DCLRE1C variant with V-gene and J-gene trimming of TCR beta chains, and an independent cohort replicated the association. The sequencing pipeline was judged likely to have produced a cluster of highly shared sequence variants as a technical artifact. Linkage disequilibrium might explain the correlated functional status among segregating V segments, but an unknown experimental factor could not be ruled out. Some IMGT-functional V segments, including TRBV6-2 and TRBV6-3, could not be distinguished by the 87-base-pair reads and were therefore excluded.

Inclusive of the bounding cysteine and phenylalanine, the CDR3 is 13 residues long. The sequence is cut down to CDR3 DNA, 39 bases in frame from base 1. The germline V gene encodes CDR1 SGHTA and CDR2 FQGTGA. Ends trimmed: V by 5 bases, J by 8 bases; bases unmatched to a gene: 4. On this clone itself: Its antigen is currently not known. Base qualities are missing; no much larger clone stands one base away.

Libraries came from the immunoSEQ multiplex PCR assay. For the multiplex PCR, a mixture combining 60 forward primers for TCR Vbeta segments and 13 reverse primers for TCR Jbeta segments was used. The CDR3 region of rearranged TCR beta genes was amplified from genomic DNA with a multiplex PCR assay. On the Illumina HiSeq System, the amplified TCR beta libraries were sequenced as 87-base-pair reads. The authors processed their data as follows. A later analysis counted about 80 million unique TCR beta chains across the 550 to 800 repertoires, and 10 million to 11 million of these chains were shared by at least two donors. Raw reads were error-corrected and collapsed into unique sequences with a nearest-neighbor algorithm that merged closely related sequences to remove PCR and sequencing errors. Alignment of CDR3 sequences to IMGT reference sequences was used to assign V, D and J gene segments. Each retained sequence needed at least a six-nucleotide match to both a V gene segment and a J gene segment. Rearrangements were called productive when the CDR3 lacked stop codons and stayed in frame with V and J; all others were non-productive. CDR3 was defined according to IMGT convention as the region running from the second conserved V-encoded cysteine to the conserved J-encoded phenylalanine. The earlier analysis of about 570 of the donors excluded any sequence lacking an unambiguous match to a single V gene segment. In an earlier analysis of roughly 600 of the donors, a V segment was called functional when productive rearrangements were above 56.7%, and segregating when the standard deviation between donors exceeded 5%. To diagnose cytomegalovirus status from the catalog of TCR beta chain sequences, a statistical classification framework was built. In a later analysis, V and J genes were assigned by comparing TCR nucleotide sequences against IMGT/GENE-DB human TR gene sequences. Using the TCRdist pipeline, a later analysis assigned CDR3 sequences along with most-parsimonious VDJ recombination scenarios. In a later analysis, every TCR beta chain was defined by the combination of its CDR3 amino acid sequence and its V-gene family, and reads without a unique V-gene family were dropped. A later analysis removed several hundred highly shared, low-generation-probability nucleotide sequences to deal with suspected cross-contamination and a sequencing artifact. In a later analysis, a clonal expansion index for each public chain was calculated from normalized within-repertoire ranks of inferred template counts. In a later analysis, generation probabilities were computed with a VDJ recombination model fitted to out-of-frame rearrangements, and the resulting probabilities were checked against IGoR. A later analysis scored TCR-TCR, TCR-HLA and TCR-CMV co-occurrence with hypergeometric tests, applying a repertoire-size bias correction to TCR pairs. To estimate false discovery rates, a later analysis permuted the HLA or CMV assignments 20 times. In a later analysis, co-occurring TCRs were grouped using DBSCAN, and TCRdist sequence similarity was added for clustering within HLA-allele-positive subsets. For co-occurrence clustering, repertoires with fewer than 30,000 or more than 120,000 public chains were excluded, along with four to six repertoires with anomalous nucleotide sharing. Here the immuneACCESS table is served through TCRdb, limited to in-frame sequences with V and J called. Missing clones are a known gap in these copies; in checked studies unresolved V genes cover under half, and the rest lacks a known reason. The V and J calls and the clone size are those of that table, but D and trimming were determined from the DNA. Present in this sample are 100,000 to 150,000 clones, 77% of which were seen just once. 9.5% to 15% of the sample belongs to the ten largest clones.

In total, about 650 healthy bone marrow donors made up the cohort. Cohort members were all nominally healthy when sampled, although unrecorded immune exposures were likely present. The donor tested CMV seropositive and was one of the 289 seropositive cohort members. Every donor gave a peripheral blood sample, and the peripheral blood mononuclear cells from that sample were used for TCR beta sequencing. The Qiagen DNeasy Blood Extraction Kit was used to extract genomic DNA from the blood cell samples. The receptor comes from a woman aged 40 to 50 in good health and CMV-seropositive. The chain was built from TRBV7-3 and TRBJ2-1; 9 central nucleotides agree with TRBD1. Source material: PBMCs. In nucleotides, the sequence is TGTGCCAGCAGCCGACAGGGGGACTATGAGCAGTTCTTC. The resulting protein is CASSRQGDYEQFF.